This is a list of T cell receptor beta chains from one sample in a study of cytomegalovirus exposure and HLA in healthy donors. Assay used: immunoSEQ multiplex PCR; TCRdb lists only in-frame clones, some missing. Here the sample spans 100,000 to 150,000 clones, 70% to 80% being singletons. What was sequenced was PBMCs. These receptors were obtained from a woman aged 55-69 years in good health and CMV-seronegative. CDR3s include the opening cysteine and the closing phenylalanine or tryptophan.

>TRBV7-3|TRBJ2-7
CASSPQTGRLDEQYF
>TRBV5-1|TRBJ2-5
CASSPGGTQETQYF
>TRBV18|TRBJ2-1
CASSPPSDRGRLNEQFF
>TRBV28|TRBJ1-2
CASSPDRSFYGYTF
>TRBV6-4|TRBJ1-6
CASSEQTNYNSPLHF
>TRBV19|TRBJ2-7
CASSIQKIRPTSGSSYEQYF
>TRBV5-4|TRBJ2-5
CASSLRTGIPQETQYF
>TRBV27|TRBJ2-1
CASSLTGSSYNEQFF
>TRBV25-1|TRBJ2-5
CASSATSAPETQYF
>TRBV5-1|TRBJ1-1
CASRTDSGGTEAFF
>TRBV13|TRBJ2-1
CASSPNPSSGQGRNEQFF
>TRBV7-9|TRBJ2-1
CASSPTGGTLNEQFF
>TRBV4-1|TRBJ1-1
CASSPGDGQGMWMNTEAFF
>TRBV9|TRBJ1-1
CASSVGLGPGGNTEAFF
>TRBV11-3|TRBJ2-5
CASSLGGRDQETQYF
>TRBV28|TRBJ1-1
CASSPRRGNTEAFF
>TRBV2|TRBJ2-7
CASSARYEQYF
>TRBV9|TRBJ2-2
CASSVRLAGGLVTGELFF
>TRBV19|TRBJ1-5
CASSIRTEDERPNQPQHF
>TRBV10-3|-
CAIGPGGRDEQYF